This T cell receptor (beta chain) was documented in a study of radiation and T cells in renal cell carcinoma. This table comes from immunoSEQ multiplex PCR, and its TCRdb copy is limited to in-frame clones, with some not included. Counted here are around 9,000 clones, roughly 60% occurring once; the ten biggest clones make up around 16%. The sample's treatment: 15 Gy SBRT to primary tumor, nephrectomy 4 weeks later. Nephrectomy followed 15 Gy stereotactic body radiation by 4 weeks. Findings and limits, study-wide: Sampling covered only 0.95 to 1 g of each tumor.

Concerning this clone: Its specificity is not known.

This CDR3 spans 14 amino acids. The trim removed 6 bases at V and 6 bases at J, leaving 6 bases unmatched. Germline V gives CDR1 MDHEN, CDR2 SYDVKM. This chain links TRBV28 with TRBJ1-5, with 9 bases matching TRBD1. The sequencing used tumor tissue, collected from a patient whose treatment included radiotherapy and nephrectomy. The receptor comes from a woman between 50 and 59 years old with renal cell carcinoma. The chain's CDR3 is CASRTTGGGQPQHF. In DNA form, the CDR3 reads TGTGCCAGCAGGACCACAGGGGGCGGTCAGCCCCAGCATTTT.